The 27 T cell receptor beta chains listed next were all sequenced from one sample in a study of CD8 T cells in Susac syndrome. RNA was extracted with the RNeasy kit, and a quantity of 0.5 to 1 ug was reverse transcribed using random hexamers. Via MiXCR, TCRdb re-called the immunoSEQ multiplex PCR reads, giving one row per CDR3 protein. The sample lists approximately 80,000 distinct CDR3 sequences; roughly 94% were seen once. Sequencing was performed on CD8+ T cells from PBMCs. The receptors come from a human donor with Susac syndrome.

V usage is TRBV24-1 and J usage is TRBJ2-1, with D hard to call. V shed 0 bases and J shed 7 bases, with 3 bases lying between them. The germline V gene encodes CDR1 KGHDR and CDR2 SFDVKD. The CDR3 loop spans 12 amino acids. CDR3 sequence (DNA): TGTGCCACCAGTGATTTGAAGAATGAGCAGTTCTTC. This sequence encodes CATSDLKNEQFF.

The chain recombines TRBV20-1 with TRBJ2-2, with D perhaps matching TRBD2 (6 bases). V was trimmed by 6 bases and J by 4 bases, leaving 15 bases between them. The germline V gene encodes CDR1 DFQATT and CDR2 SNEGSKA (reference sequence). This CDR3 is built from 14 residues. CDR3 in amino acids: CSAPTAGTTGELFF. The CDR3 DNA sequence: TGCAGTGCGCCAACGGCGGGAACCACCGGGGAGCTGTTTTTT.

The chain has TRBV7-9 and TRBJ2-5; 12 bases agree with TRBD2. The CDR3 length is 15 residues. Trimming cost V 5 bases and J 7 bases; bases outside gene matches: 8. Germline loops: CDR1 SEHNR, CDR2 FQNEAQ (reference sequence). Here the CDR3 DNA reads TGTGCCAGCAGCCCCCGGACTAGCGGGGTCGGGACCCAGTACTTC. Protein product: CASSPRTSGVGTQYF.

The J gene is TRBJ1-5, the V gene TRBV9; D not resolved. Germline V CDR1 and CDR2: SGDLS, YYNGEE. The CDR3 loop spans 13 amino acids. V lost 4 bases to trimming and J lost 0 bases, with 5 bases between them. CDR3 coding DNA: TGTGCCAGCAGCTTAGATAGCAATCAGCCCCAGCATTTT. This encodes CASSLDSNQPQHF.

The chain employs TRBV2 and TRBJ2-5; D uncertain. CDR3 size: 12 residues. V dropped 7 bases and J dropped 4 bases, with 10 bases sitting between them. CDR1 is SNHLY, CDR2 FYNNEI, per germline. The CDR3 nucleotides are TGTGCCAGCAAGGAGAAGCGAGAGACCCAGTACTTC. The encoded protein is CASKEKRETQYF.

The chain combines TRBV14 with TRBJ2-1; D possibly uses TRBD1 or TRBD2 (6 bases each). Germline V lookup: CDR1 SGHDN, CDR2 FVKESK. The CDR3 extends over 15 amino acids. V lost 4 bases, J lost 6 bases, and 16 bases lay in between. The CDR3 spells CASSPRGDGGNEQFF. DNA of the CDR3: TGTGCCAGCAGCCCCAGGGGCGACGGGGGCAATGAGCAGTTCTTC. The full variable domain, rest sourced from reference TRBV14 and TRBJ2-1, is EAGVTQFPSHSVIEKGQTVTLRCDPISGHDNLYWYRRVMGKEIKFLLHFVKESKQDESGMPNNRFLAERTGGTYSTLKVQPAELEDSGVYFCASSPRGDGGNEQFFGPGTRLTVL.

The CDR3 loop is CASSLLGQGVEPFF. For the CDR3, the DNA is TGTGCCAGCAGTTTACTTGGACAGGGGGTCGAGCCTTTCTTT. The chain recombines TRBV12-3 or TRBV12-4 with TRBJ1-1, with TRBD1 matching 10 bases. J gave up 12 bases and V 2 bases, and 9 bases lay outside the gene matches. The CDR3 is made up of 14 amino acids.

V and J are TRBV6-5 and TRBJ2-1; D gene unclear. The germline gives CDR1 MNHEY, CDR2 SVGAGI. V was pared by 0 bases and J by 7 bases, with 10 bases between. The CDR3 is made up of 14 amino acids. In DNA form, the CDR3 reads TGTGCCAGCAGTTACTCGGGCCGTATAAATGAGCAGTTCTTC. It is translated as CASSYSGRINEQFF.

The V and J genes are TRBV29-1 and TRBJ2-7; TRBD2 is a possible D gene (5 bases). The germline V gene encodes CDR1 SQVTM and CDR2 ANQGSEA. The germline V and J ends were trimmed by 3 bases and 6 bases, with 21 bases remaining between them. There are 15 residues in the CDR3. This CDR3 is CSVESKEAPSTEQYF. CDR3 in DNA: TGCAGCGTTGAGTCGAAGGAGGCCCCTTCTACCGAGCAGTACTTC.

The chain employs TRBV7-9 and TRBJ2-1; D assignment may be TRBD1 or TRBD2 (5 bases each). CDR1 is SEHNR and CDR2 is FQNEAQ in the germline V gene (reference sequence). With 6 bases removed from V and 3 bases from J, the gap between germline ends came to 12 bases. The CDR3 consists of 14 residues. In nucleotides, the CDR3 is TGTGCCAGCAGGCCAGGTGGGGGCTACAATGAGCAGTTCTTC. This sequence encodes CASRPGGGYNEQFF.

The chain combines TRBV7-9 with TRBJ2-7; D gene uncertain. The ends were cut back, 4 bases at V and 5 bases at J, with 9 bases in the middle. In germline, CDR1 is SEHNR, CDR2 FQNEAQ (reference sequence). The CDR3 extends over 12 amino acids. The CDR3 here is CASSSPGDEQYF. The DNA for the CDR3 is TGTGCCAGCAGCTCCCCCGGAGACGAGCAGTACTTC.

The chain couples TRBV7-9 to TRBJ2-5; no firm D call. The V gene's germline CDR1 is SEHNR and CDR2 FQNEAQ (reference sequence). This CDR3 has 13 residues. The V gene lost 3 bases and the J gene lost 4 bases, with 9 bases spanning the gap. The CDR3 region has the DNA TGTGCCAGCAGCTTCTCTAGGCTAGAGACCCAGTACTTC. Protein sequence: CASSFSRLETQYF.

This clonotype was observed a few times. The chain uses TRBV29-1 and TRBJ1-2; no clear D. The CDR3 totals 14 residues. V was trimmed by 2 bases and J by 1 base, leaving 11 bases between them. Germline V lookup: CDR1 SQVTM, CDR2 ANQGSEA. The CDR3 here is CSVEFTDLNYGYTF. Written as DNA, the CDR3 is TGCAGCGTTGAATTCACAGACCTTAACTATGGCTACACCTTC.

This chain connects TRBV15 to TRBJ2-2, with D hard to call. Trimming took 5 bases from V and 1 from J, leaving 8 bases between them. This CDR3 is 14 amino acids long. The germline V gene has CDR1 LNHNV and CDR2 YYDKDF (reference sequence). CDR3 nucleotide sequence: TGTGCCACCAGCGCCTCGCGGAACACCGGGGAGCTGTTTTTT. Its translation is CATSASRNTGELFF.

The J gene is TRBJ1-3, the V gene TRBV30; D possibly corresponds to TRBD1 (5 bases). CDR1 and CDR2 (germline): GTSNPN, SVGIG (reference sequence). The CDR3 sequence is 13 residues long. V was pared by 5 bases and J by 0 bases, with 8 bases between. CDR3: CAWEDNSGNTIYF. The DNA of the CDR3 is TGTGCCTGGGAGGACAACTCTGGAAACACCATATATTTT.

V and J are TRBV24-1 and TRBJ2-7; D is possibly TRBD1 (6 bases). CDR3 length: 13 residues. Germline-derived CDR1 and CDR2 are KGHDR and SFDVKD. Trimming left V 10 bases short and J 3 bases short, with 15 bases between. The CDR3 reads CATGTDRVYEQYF. The CDR3 DNA reads TGTGCCACAGGGACGGACAGAGTCTACGAGCAGTACTTC.

The rearrangement joins TRBV11-2 to TRBJ2-7; D may correspond to TRBD1 or TRBD2 (5 bases each). The CDR3 runs 13 residues. The germline gives CDR1 SGHAT, CDR2 FQNNGV. Deletions cut 3 bases from V and 6 bases from J, with 12 bases between. The CDR3 sequence: CASSFSGSSEQYF. For the CDR3, the DNA is TGTGCCAGCAGCTTTTCAGGGAGCTCCGAGCAGTACTTC.

The chain combines TRBV9 with TRBJ2-1; TRBD2 aligns across 9 bases. Losses at the gene ends were 5 bases for V and 5 bases for J; bases not matched to a gene: 8. CDR3 length: 15 amino acids. The germline V gene encodes CDR1 SGDLS and CDR2 YYNGEE. The CDR3 sequence: CASSITGLAHNEQFF. The DNA for the CDR3 is TGTGCCAGCAGTATAACGGGACTAGCTCACAATGAGCAGTTCTTC. Drawing the rest from reference TRBV9 and TRBJ2-1, the complete variable domain is DSGVTQTPKHLITATGQRVTLRCSPRSGDLSVYWYQQSLDQGLQFLIQYYNGEERAKGNILERFSAQQFPDLHSELNLSSLELGDSALYFCASSITGLAHNEQFFGPGTRLTVL.

The chain joins TRBV7-9 to TRBJ2-7, with TRBD1 identical over 10 bases. The CDR3 runs 15 residues. Germline V gene sequence: CDR1 SEHNR, CDR2 FQNEAQ (reference sequence). V was pared by 5 bases and J by 1 base, with 5 bases of the junction left unmatched. CDR3 bases: TGTGCCAGCAGCCCCCGGGACAGGGGATCCTACGAGCAGTACTTC. This translates into CASSPRDRGSYEQYF. Combining the CDR3 with reference TRBV7-9 and TRBJ2-7 gives the whole variable domain DTGVSQNPRHKITKRGQNVTFRCDPISEHNRLYWYRQTLGQGPEFLTYFQNEAQLEKSRLLSDRFSAERPKGSFSTLEIQRTEQGDSAMYLCASSPRDRGSYEQYFGPGTRLTVT.

The chain uses TRBV20-1 and TRBJ2-7; 8 nucleotides align to TRBD1. CDR3 length: 13 amino acids. V dropped 2 bases and J dropped 6; count of bases not matched to a gene: 6. The germline V gene encodes CDR1 DFQATT and CDR2 SNEGSKA (reference sequence). This CDR3 is CSARPSTGVEQYF. CDR3 nucleotides: TGCAGTGCTAGACCCTCGACAGGGGTCGAGCAGTACTTC.

The rearrangement uses TRBV13 and TRBJ2-1; D is uncertain. The germline V and J ends were trimmed by 4 bases and 10 bases, with 11 bases remaining between them. This CDR3 has 12 amino acids. In germline, CDR1 is PRHDT, CDR2 FYEKMQ (reference sequence). In DNA, the CDR3 is TGTGCCAGCAGCTCTCAGATTTCCGAGCAGTTCTTC. Residues: CASSSQISEQFF.

The CDR3 sequence: CASSYYPGDIQETQYF. The CDR3 bases are TGTGCCAGCAGTTACTACCCAGGGGATATCCAAGAGACCCAGTACTTC. V usage is TRBV6-2 or TRBV6-3 and J usage is TRBJ2-5; D perhaps matches TRBD1 (6 bases). CDR1 and CDR2 (germline): MNHEY, SVGEGT. Between the trimmed V and J ends, which lost 1 base and 1 base, there was a span of 13 bases. The CDR3 is 16 residues long.

The chain joins TRBV5-5 to TRBJ1-2; D call uncertain. This CDR3 has 13 residues. V lost 0 bases and J lost 8, with 11 bases in between. Per the germline V gene, CDR1 is SGHKS and CDR2 is YYEKEE (reference sequence). The CDR3 is CASSLEGFQGYTF. In nucleotides, the CDR3 is TGTGCCAGCAGCTTGGAAGGGTTTCAAGGCTACACCTTC.

This sequence joins TRBV11-2 and TRBJ2-7; D call uncertain. The CDR3 length is 16 residues. Trimming removed 1 base from V and 4 bases from J, with 17 bases in between. Germline CDR1 and CDR2: SGHAT and FQNNGV. The chain's CDR3 is CASSLGGEGPFYEQYF. For the CDR3, the DNA is TGTGCCAGCAGCTTAGGAGGAGAAGGGCCGTTTTACGAGCAGTACTTC.

This chain connects TRBV7-2 to TRBJ2-1, with 8 bases that match TRBD2. Germline trimming cut 5 bases from V and 7 bases from J; bases unmatched to any gene: 10. In germline, CDR1 is SGHTA, CDR2 FQGNSA. The CDR3 sequence is 15 residues long. CDR3: CASSPTSGPGNEQFF. CDR3 in DNA: TGTGCCAGCAGCCCCACTAGCGGTCCTGGGAATGAGCAGTTCTTC.

The chain carries TRBV19 and TRBJ2-7; 11 nucleotides match TRBD1. From germline, CDR1 is LNHDA and CDR2 SQIVND (reference sequence). With 6 bases clipped from V and 7 bases from J, the junction kept 8 bases outside the gene matches. CDR3 size: 14 residues. The CDR3 DNA reads TGTGCCAGTAGCAGACGGACAGGGGGCGCTGAGCAGTACTTC. Translated, it gives CASSRRTGGAEQYF.

The DNA for the CDR3 is TGTGCCAGCAGCGCGTATAGCAATCAGCCCCAGCATTTT. Its protein product is CASSAYSNQPQHF. V usage is TRBV7-2 and J usage is TRBJ1-5; D uncertain. V shed 5 bases and J shed 0 bases, with 5 bases lying between them. The CDR3 runs to 13 residues. Germline values: CDR1 SGHTA, CDR2 FQGNSA. Combining the CDR3 with reference TRBV7-2 and TRBJ1-5 gives the whole variable domain GAGVSQSPSNKVTEKGKDVELRCDPISGHTALYWYRQSLGQGLEFLIYFQGNSAPDKSGLPSDRFSAERTGGSVSTLTIQRTQQEDSAVYLCASSAYSNQPQHFGDGTRLSIL.